A selection of T cell receptor beta chains follows, all from one sample in a study of technical replicates of blood from several donors. The table came from immunoSEQ multiplex PCR; TCRdb's copy has only in-frame clones and leaves some out. This table holds approximately 65,000 clones, 70% to 90% found once. The material sequenced was PBMCs. The receptors derive from a human donor in good health. Some clones in this sample may be carry-over from other donors' samples. Both conserved end residues are part of each CDR3. The order of the fields is J gene, V gene, clone size, D gene, CDR3 DNA, CDR3 protein. D genes are given only for firm matches. Clone size, where shown, is once, few, many, or a class for clones that have expanded.

>TRBJ2-3|TRBV7-3|-|-
TGTGCCAGCATGGTGAGGGTCGGTAGTACGCAGTATTTT
CASMVRVGSTQYF
>TRBJ1-5|TRBV6-5|-|-
TGTGCCAGCAGTTACTCCAGAAATCAGCCCCAGCATTTT
CASSYSRNQPQHF
>TRBJ2-2|TRBV7-3|-|TRBD1
TGTGCCAGCAGCCCAGACAGGGGGCATATCACCGGGGAGCTGTTTTTT
CASSPDRGHITGELFF
>TRBJ2-3|TRBV5-6|-|TRBD2
TGTGCCAGCAACAGGATGGGGGGGACAGATACGCAGTATTTT
CASNRMGGTDTQYF
>TRBJ1-6|TRBV18|-|-
TGTGCCAGCTCACCTAATGAACAGGGATTCAGTTCACCCCTCCACTTT
CASSPNEQGFSSPLHF
>TRBJ2-3|TRBV7-9|-|-
TGTGCCAGCAGCTCCGCCTTGATTGTAGCGGCGGCAGGTACGCAGTATTTT
CASSSALIVAAAGTQYF
>TRBJ2-7|TRBV6-1|-|-
TGTGCCAGCAGCGCCGGCAGGAGGGGTGAGCAGTACTTC
CASSAGRRGEQYF
>TRBJ1-1|TRBV6-6|-|-
TGTGCCAGCAGTTGGGGGCGTGAAGCTTTCTTT
CASSWGREAFF
>TRBJ2-7|TRBV18|-|TRBD1
TGTGCCAGCTCCAGGACAGGGGAAGGCTACGAGCAGTACTTC
CASSRTGEGYEQYF
>TRBJ2-3|TRBV2|-|TRBD2
TGTGCCAGCAGGACTAGCGGAAGCGAGACAGATACGCAGTATTTT
CASRTSGSETDTQYF
>TRBJ2-7|TRBV4-1|-|-
TGCGCCAGCAGCCAAGAAAGCGGTACCTACGAGCAGTACTTC
CASSQESGTYEQYF
>TRBJ2-7|TRBV6-6|once|-
TGTGCCAGCAGTGTGCAGCAGGAAGAGCAGTACTTC
CASSVQQEEQYF
>TRBJ2-6|TRBV28|-|-
TGTGCCAGCAGTTCAGCAAAAAGGGGCCCCAACGTCCTGACTTTC
CASSSAKRGPNVLTF
>TRBJ1-4|TRBV5-1|-|TRBD1
TGCGCCAGCAGCTTGGAGGCAGGGGGAGGTGAAAAACTGTTTTTT
CASSLEAGGGEKLFF
>TRBJ2-1|TRBV5-1|-|TRBD2
TGCGCCAGCAGCTTGGCGTCTAGCGGGAAGTACAATGAGCAGTTCTTC
CASSLASSGKYNEQFF
>TRBJ1-1|TRBV2|-|-
TGTGCCAGCAGTGTGGCGGGTAAGGCGGGGGCTTTCTTT
CASSVAGKAGAFF
>TRBJ2-7|TRBV27|-|-
TGTGCCAGCAGTTTAACTCCTTCCGGGAGCTCCTACGAGCAGTACTTC
CASSLTPSGSSYEQYF
>TRBJ1-4|TRBV5-1|-|TRBD1
TGCGCCAGCAGCCCGGGACAGAGTAATGAAAAACTGTTTTTT
CASSPGQSNEKLFF
>TRBJ1-6|TRBV5-4|few|TRBD1
TGTGCCAGCAGCTTCCAGGGGGATAATTCACCCCTCCACTTT
CASSFQGDNSPLHF
>TRBJ1-2|TRBV27|-|-
TGTGCCAGCAAGGCCGAAGAGGCCTATGGCTACACCTTC
CASKAEEAYGYTF
>TRBJ1-2|TRBV6-1|-|-
TGTGCCAGCAGGCAGGGGCGTAACTATGGCTACACCTTC
CASRQGRNYGYTF
>TRBJ2-7|TRBV2|-|TRBD2
TGTGCCAGCAGTGAAATGGCGGGAGGGCCGCCCAACGAGCAGTACTTC
CASSEMAGGPPNEQYF
>TRBJ2-1|TRBV10-3|-|TRBD1
TGTGCCATCAGAGAGACAGGGGGCAATGAGCAGTTCTTC
CAIRETGGNEQFF
>TRBJ1-1|TRBV29-1|-|-
TGCAGCTTCAAAGGAGGTAGGACTGAAGCTTTCTTT
CSFKGGRTEAFF
>TRBJ1-5|TRBV4-3|-|-
TGCGCCAGCAGCCAAGATCGGGTGGGGCCCCAGCATTTT
CASSQDRVGPQHF
>TRBJ2-6|TRBV21-1|-|-
TGTGCCAGCAGCAAAGGGACAGTTGGGGCCAACGTCCTGACTTTC
CASSKGTVGANVLTF
>TRBJ2-7|TRBV19|-|TRBD2
TGTGCCAGTAGTACCTCAGGAGTGACTAGCGAGTACGAGCAGTACTTC
CASSTSGVTSEYEQYF
>TRBJ2-1|TRBV2|-|TRBD2
TGTGCCAGCAGTGATTGGGAGGGTCTATACAATGAGCAGTTCTTC
CASSDWEGLYNEQFF
>TRBJ2-7|TRBV2|few|TRBD2
TGTGCCAGCAGTGGGACTAGCGGGAGGAGCGAGCAGTACTTC
CASSGTSGRSEQYF
>TRBJ2-3|TRBV7-2|-|TRBD2
TGTGCCAGCAGCTTAGTAGCGGGAACGGGGGTAGATACGCAGTATTTT
CASSLVAGTGVDTQYF
>TRBJ1-3|TRBV5-3|few|TRBD1
TGTGCCAGAAGCCAGGGACAGGGGTCCGGAAACACCATATATTTT
CARSQGQGSGNTIYF
>TRBJ1-5|TRBV14|-|-
TGTGCCAGCAGCTCCGGCAATCAGCCCCAGCATTTT
CASSSGNQPQHF
>TRBJ2-5|TRBV13|-|TRBD1
TGTGCCACCTTCCGACAGGGGGCGGTGGAGACCCAGTACTTC
CATFRQGAVETQYF
>TRBJ2-7|TRBV5-8|few|TRBD2
TGTGCCAGCAGCTTGGGCTTAGCGGGAGTCTACGAGCAGTACTTC
CASSLGLAGVYEQYF
>TRBJ1-2|TRBV28|-|TRBD1
TGTGCCAGCAGTGAAACCGGGACAGGGCGGCGGGGCTACACCTTC
CASSETGTGRRGYTF
>TRBJ1-2|TRBV30|-|-
TGTGCCTGGAGCGTGCGGGTTGGCTACACCTTC
CAWSVRVGYTF
>TRBJ1-2|TRBV7-9|-|TRBD1
TGTGCCAGCAGCTTAGGCGCGGGACAGGGCTTCGGCTACACCTTC
CASSLGAGQGFGYTF
>TRBJ2-7|TRBV27|-|-
TGTGCCTGTCAACGGAGGGGCGGAAGCCCCTACGAGCAGTACTTC
CACQRRGGSPYEQYF
>TRBJ2-1|TRBV19|-|TRBD2
TGTGCCAGTAGTCTCGGACTAGCAGAGATTTACAATGAGCAGTTCTTC
CASSLGLAEIYNEQFF
>TRBJ1-6|TRBV11-2|-|-
TGTGCCAGCAGCTTAGAGCGTGCCCTCCACTTT
CASSLERALHF
>TRBJ1-2|TRBV13|-|TRBD1
TGTGCCAGCAGCCCTCGGACAGGGGATAACTATGGCTACACCTTC
CASSPRTGDNYGYTF
>TRBJ2-3|TRBV4-2|once|TRBD2
TGTGCCAGCAGCCAAGATATTAGCGGGCGCACAGATACGCAGTATTTT
CASSQDISGRTDTQYF
>TRBJ2-1|TRBV4-3|-|-
TGCGCCAGCAGCCAAGATCAGGCTCCCTACAATGAGCAGTTCTTC
CASSQDQAPYNEQFF
>TRBJ2-7|TRBV6-5|-|-
TGTGCCAGCAGTTACTTTAGGGGAGGAAACGAGCAGTACTTC
CASSYFRGGNEQYF
>TRBJ2-7|TRBV7-9|-|TRBD2
TGTGCCAGCAGCTTACTAGCGGGAACCTACGAGCAGTACTTC
CASSLLAGTYEQYF
>TRBJ2-5|TRBV6-6|-|TRBD1
TGTGCCAGCAGTACCGGGACAGGGGGTTTGGAGACCCAGTACTTC
CASSTGTGGLETQYF